The next 31 T cell receptor beta chains were all read from a single sample in a study of T cells in Graves' hyperthyroidism and ophthalmopathy. TCR beta CDR3 region amplification was performed from RNA transcripts. The HTBI primer set served for first-round RT-PCR of the TCR CDR3. TCRdb itself ran the multiplex PCR reads through MiXCR, one entry per CDR3 protein. The table records about 530,000 distinct CDR3 sequences, approximately 17% of them present only once. Sequencing was performed on blood. The receptors derive from a woman under 30 with Graves' ophthalmopathy.

This sequence joins TRBV7-8 and TRBJ2-7; 7 positions agree with TRBD2. The CDR3 runs 17 residues. J gave up 5 bases and V 1 base, and 14 bases lay outside the gene matches. Per germline, CDR1 SGHVS and CDR2 FQNEAQ. The CDR3 is CASSLVLRESLEDEQYF. In DNA, the CDR3 is TGTGCCAGCAGCTTAGTGTTGCGGGAGAGCTTGGAGGACGAGCAGTACTTC.

This rearrangement joins TRBV28 to TRBJ1-3; unclear D gene. CDR3 length: 10 amino acids. Germline V gene lookup returns CDR1 MDHEN and CDR2 SYDVKM. The V end lost 7 bases, the J end lost 4 bases, and 2 bases lay between the germline ends. The CDR3 sequence is CASKGNTIYF. Here the CDR3 DNA reads TGTGCCAGCAAGGGAAACACCATATATTTT.

In this sample, this clonotype is medium-sized (0.01 to 0.1%). The chain recombines TRBV28 with TRBJ2-3; D remains unclear. CDR1 is MDHEN, CDR2 SYDVKM, per germline. V was shortened by 11 bases and J by 1 base, with 19 bases between the two germline ends. The CDR3 has 15 residues. DNA of the CDR3: TGTGCCTCTCAACCCTCACCCCCACGCACAGATACGCAGTATTTT. This gives the protein CASQPSPPRTDTQYF.

The chain uses TRBV7-8 and TRBJ1-2; a possible D gene is TRBD1 (5 bases). V lost 5 bases and J lost 3, with 25 bases in between. Germline V gives CDR1 SGHVS, CDR2 FQNEAQ. The CDR3 totals 18 residues. The CDR3 nucleotides read TGTGCCAGCAGCACCCAACGGGGACTGGGGCAGGTCCACTATGGCTACACCTTC. Translated, it gives CASSTQRGLGQVHYGYTF.

This clonotype was seen many times. The chain has TRBV5-1 and TRBJ1-1, with D perhaps matching TRBD1 (5 bases). The CDR3 contains 15 residues. Trimming stripped 0 bases from V and 1 base from J, with 10 bases between. The germline V gene has CDR1 SGHRS and CDR2 YFSETQ. CDR3 sequence: CASSLGLTANTEAFF. The CDR3 region has the DNA TGCGCCAGCAGCTTGGGTTTGACAGCGAACACTGAAGCTTTCTTT. The full variable domain, in which reference TRBV5-1 and TRBJ1-1 provide the parts outside the CDR3, is KAGVTQTPRYLIKTRGQQVTLSCSPISGHRSVSWYQQTPGQGLQFLFEYFSETQRNKGNFPGRFSGRQFSNSRSEMNVSTLELGDSALYLCASSLGLTANTEAFFGQGTRLTVV.

This chain uses TRBV7-6 with TRBJ1-2; TRBD1 might be the D (6 bases). V lost 0 bases and J 2 bases, leaving 13 bases between the germline ends. Looked up from germline, CDR1 is SGHVS and CDR2 is FNYEAQ. This CDR3 has 16 residues. The CDR3 DNA follows: TGTGCCAGCAGCTTAGCGGAGGGGGGCTCAAACTATGGCTACACCTTC. Amino acids: CASSLAEGGSNYGYTF.

A remark on this clonotype: This may be a read error: a much more frequent sequence differs by one nucleotide. The chain uses TRBV12-3 or TRBV12-4 and TRBJ1-2, with D unresolved. The CDR3 runs 13 residues. The V gene lost 3 bases and the J gene lost 1 base, with 6 bases spanning the gap. The CDR3: CASSFRVNYGYTF. The CDR3 DNA is TGTGCCAGCAGTTTTAGGGTTAACTATGGCTACACCTTC.

Of note for this clonotype: At one boundary the junction diverges from the germline segment, which might be a read error. This rearrangement joins TRBV24-1 to TRBJ2-1; tentative D call: TRBD1 (6 bases). Germline loops: CDR1 KGHDR, CDR2 SFDVKD. The CDR3 loop spans 13 amino acids. The CDR3 DNA is TGTGTCACCAGTGACAAGGACAGAGATGAGCAGTTCTTC. Translation gives CVTSDKDRDEQFF.

The chain links TRBV5-1 to TRBJ1-1; the match to TRBD1 covers 9 bases. Germline CDR1 is SGHRS and CDR2 is YFSETQ. The CDR3 spans 16 residues. J lost 3 bases, V lost 1 base, and 7 bases had no gene match. The CDR3 loop is CASSLSLQGADTEAFF. CDR3 in DNA: TGCGCCAGCAGCTTGTCGCTACAGGGGGCGGACACTGAAGCTTTCTTT.

This clonotype was counted at least ten times. The junction shows a germline mismatch at one end, possibly a read error. This chain connects TRBV30 to TRBJ1-2; unclear D gene. CDR1 and CDR2 from the germline V gene are GTSNPN and SVGIG (reference sequence). This CDR3 spans 13 amino acids. CDR3 residues: CAWSMDDHYSYTF. Here the CDR3 DNA reads TGTGCCTGGAGTATGGACGACCACTATAGCTACACCTTC.

The DNA for the CDR3 is TGCAGTGCTACCGGGACTAGCGGGGGGGGGGATACGCAGTATTTT. It yields the protein CSATGTSGGGDTQYF. The V call is TRBV20-1, the J call TRBJ2-3; 16 bases match TRBD2. CDR3 length equals 15 residues. The germline CDR1 and CDR2 sequences are DFQATT and SNEGSKA (reference sequence). The trim removed 4 bases at V and 6 bases at J, leaving 4 bases unmatched.

This clonotype was seen at least ten times. The gene calls are TRBV28 and TRBJ2-3; D perhaps matches TRBD1 (5 bases). This CDR3 contains 16 residues. Per the germline V gene, CDR1 is MDHEN and CDR2 is SYDVKM. V dropped 4 bases and J dropped 2 bases, with 16 bases sitting between them. The CDR3 loop reads CASSSQAYVPTDTQYF. For the CDR3, the DNA is TGTGCCAGCAGTTCACAGGCGTATGTACCCACAGATACGCAGTATTTT. Combining the CDR3 with reference TRBV28 and TRBJ2-3 gives the whole variable domain DVKVTQSSRYLVKRTGEKVFLECVQDMDHENMFWYRQDPGLGLRLIYFSYDVKMKEKGDIPEGYSVSREKKERFSLILESASTNQTSMYLCASSSQAYVPTDTQYFGPGTRLTVL.

This rearrangement joins TRBV28 to TRBJ2-3; D unclear. CDR3 length: 12 amino acids. Germline V gene sequence: CDR1 MDHEN, CDR2 SYDVKM. Trimming cost V 4 bases and J 4 bases, with 6 bases left between them. CDR3 bases: TGTGCCAGCAGTTGGACCCCAGATACGCAGTATTTT. It yields the protein CASSWTPDTQYF.

This clonotype was detected ten times or more. V is TRBV30 and J is TRBJ1-3, with a possible D match to TRBD1 (5 bases). Germline values: CDR1 GTSNPN, CDR2 SVGIG (reference sequence). With 2 bases removed from V and 1 base from J, the gap between germline ends came to 9 bases. The CDR3 contains 14 residues. The CDR3 sequence: CAWSLQESGNTIYF. The CDR3 DNA reads as TGTGCCTGGAGTCTACAGGAGTCTGGAAACACCATATATTTT.

This clonotype was counted a few times. The conserved phenylalanine or tryptophan normally closing the CDR3 is absent here, so this likely arose from a read error. The chain couples TRBV5-1 to TRBJ1-2; D is possibly TRBD1 (6 bases). V lost 0 bases to trimming and J lost 6 bases, with 6 bases between them. Looked up from germline, CDR1 is SGHRS and CDR2 is YFSETQ. The length of the CDR3 is 12 residues. CDR3 amino acids: CASSLGQDGYTL. The CDR3 DNA reads as TGCGCCAGCAGCTTGGGACAGGATGGCTACACCCTC.

Ten or more counts support this clonotype. The rearrangement links TRBV2 to TRBJ2-3, with TRBD2 identical over 7 bases. The junction had 11 bases not matched to a gene; V was cut back by 2 bases and J by 0 bases. CDR1 SNHLY and CDR2 FYNNEI come from the germline V gene. This CDR3 region has 18 residues. The CDR3 DNA follows: TGTGCCAGCAGTGAATATTCGCATGGGACTACAAGCACAGATACGCAGTATTTT. This translates into CASSEYSHGTTSTDTQYF.

The V call is TRBV9, the J call TRBJ1-1; tentatively, D is TRBD1 (6 bases). Trimming removed 0 bases from V and 2 bases from J, with 11 bases in between. Germline lookup yields CDR1 SGDLS and CDR2 YYNGEE. The CDR3 is made up of 15 amino acids. The DNA of the CDR3 is TGTGCCAGCAGCGTAGGGGCAGGGGAAAACACTGAAGCTTTCTTT. It encodes CASSVGAGENTEAFF. The whole variable domain, filled in from reference TRBV9 and TRBJ1-1, reads DSGVTQTPKHLITATGQRVTLRCSPRSGDLSVYWYQQSLDQGLQFLIQYYNGEERAKGNILERFSAQQFPDLHSELNLSSLELGDSALYFCASSVGAGENTEAFFGQGTRLTVV.

This chain links TRBV10-3 with TRBJ1-1; a weak D match, TRBD1 (5 bases). The CDR3 runs 13 residues. The V end was cut by 7 bases, the J end by 5 bases, with 14 bases between. The germline V gene encodes CDR1 ENHRY and CDR2 SYGVKD. CDR3 nucleotide sequence: TGTGCCATCACTAGGGACCAGAAAACTGAAGCTTTCTTT. Its translation is CAITRDQKTEAFF.

This clonotype was counted a few times. The rearrangement joins TRBV12-3 or TRBV12-4 to TRBJ2-4; possibly TRBD1 or TRBD2 for D (7 bases each). This CDR3 region has 15 residues. The ends were cut back, 6 bases at V and 3 bases at J, with 15 bases in the middle. CDR3 protein: CASSRSGGGKNIQYF. The CDR3 coding sequence is TGTGCCAGCAGCCGCTCAGGGGGGGGCAAAAACATTCAGTACTTC.

This clonotype was counted a few times. The rearrangement uses TRBV27 and TRBJ2-5; 8 nucleotides agree with TRBD2. The V and J ends lost 6 bases and 5 bases, in that order; junction bases with no gene match: 14. The CDR3 consists of 16 residues. The germline V gene has CDR1 MNHEY and CDR2 SMNVEV (reference sequence). Written as DNA, the CDR3 is TGTGCCAGCAGACACCTTATCGCGGGGGGCTACGAGACCCAGTACTTC. Its protein is CASRHLIAGGYETQYF.

This clonotype was seen ten or more times. The genes are TRBV7-9 and TRBJ2-3, with a possible D match to TRBD1 (5 bases). Between the trimmed V and J ends, which lost 6 bases and 0 bases, there was a span of 13 bases. The CDR3 sequence is 15 residues long. Looked up from germline, CDR1 is SEHNR and CDR2 is FQNEAQ (reference sequence). The CDR3 reads CASSRDQGSTDTQYF. DNA for the CDR3: TGTGCCAGCAGTCGAGATCAGGGCAGCACAGATACGCAGTATTTT.

The rearrangement uses TRBV20-1 and TRBJ2-7; TRBD2 might be the D (5 bases). The V gene lost 6 bases and the J gene lost 1 base, with 10 bases spanning the gap. Looked up from germline, CDR1 is DFQATT and CDR2 is SNEGSKA (reference sequence). The CDR3 extends over 12 amino acids. This chain's CDR3 is CSAIDYSYEQYF. CDR3 in DNA: TGCAGTGCCATTGACTATTCCTACGAGCAGTACTTC.

The gene calls are TRBV27 and TRBJ2-7, with 13 bases that match TRBD2. V was pared by 5 bases and J by 6 bases, with 10 bases of the junction left unmatched. The CDR3 is 16 amino acids. Germline V gene lookup returns CDR1 MNHEY and CDR2 SMNVEV (reference sequence). The CDR3 region is CASSAILAGGQREQYF. The CDR3 region has the DNA TGTGCCAGCAGTGCAATACTAGCGGGAGGGCAGCGCGAGCAGTACTTC.

The rearrangement joins TRBV19 to TRBJ2-5; 8 bases align to TRBD1. The CDR3 sequence is 14 residues long. Germline V CDR1 and CDR2: LNHDA, SQIVND (reference sequence). The trim removed 1 base at V and 5 bases at J, leaving 3 bases unmatched. The CDR3 loop is CASSIAGGEETQYF. In nucleotides, the CDR3 is TGTGCCAGTAGTATAGCAGGGGGCGAGGAGACCCAGTACTTC.

The sample holds many counts of this clonotype. The chain employs TRBV27 and TRBJ2-7; TRBD2 might be the D (6 bases). Germline V gene lookup returns CDR1 MNHEY and CDR2 SMNVEV (reference sequence). Trimming took off 6 bases at V and 0 bases at J, with 15 bases between the two ends. This CDR3 has 15 residues. This chain's CDR3 is CASRTLGGDSYEQYF. The CDR3 DNA is TGTGCCAGCAGGACACTGGGGGGAGACTCCTACGAGCAGTACTTC.

This clonotype was seen at least ten times. The chain has TRBV7-2 and TRBJ1-2; the match to TRBD1 covers 8 bases. Germline V gives CDR1 SGHTA, CDR2 FQGNSA. The CDR3 extends over 14 amino acids. V shed 5 bases and J 6 bases; nucleotides not matched to a gene: 8. The CDR3 here is CASSGTTQGDGYTF. CDR3 in DNA: TGTGCCAGCAGCGGAACGACACAGGGGGATGGCTACACCTTC.

The chain has TRBV20-1 and TRBJ2-7, with D tentatively TRBD2 (5 bases). CDR3 length: 13 residues. Trimming cost V 5 bases and J 3 bases, with 14 bases left between them. The V gene's germline CDR1 is DFQATT and CDR2 SNEGSKA (reference sequence). The CDR3 region has the DNA TGCAGTGCTTATCCAAGGGAGCGCTACGAGCAGTACTTC. Translating it yields CSAYPRERYEQYF.

This clonotype has a count of ten or more. The chain employs TRBV12-3 or TRBV12-4 and TRBJ2-1; D is unresolved. CDR3 length: 14 amino acids. With 3 bases removed from V and 8 bases from J, the gap between germline ends came to 14 bases. The CDR3 region has the DNA TGTGCCAGCAGTTTTAGTATCCTAATGTATGAGCAGTTCTTC. This encodes CASSFSILMYEQFF.

This clonotype was counted a few times. This sequence joins TRBV14 and TRBJ1-1; a weak D match, TRBD1 (5 bases). CDR1 is SGHDN and CDR2 is FVKESK in the germline V gene. Trimming pared 2 bases from V and 7 bases from J, leaving 8 bases between. The CDR3 runs to 12 residues. The DNA for the CDR3 is TGTGCCAGCAGCCAACAAGGGGTTGAAGCTTTCTTT. Amino acids: CASSQQGVEAFF.

This chain connects TRBV7-8 to TRBJ2-3, with D unclear. V gave up 5 bases and J gave up 2 bases, with 14 bases separating them. Germline V gene data show CDR1 as SGHVS and CDR2 as FQNEAQ. The CDR3 length is 15 residues. The CDR3: CASSPKRFATDTQYF. CDR3 sequence (DNA): TGTGCCAGCAGCCCTAAACGCTTCGCCACAGATACGCAGTATTTT.

Ten or more counts support this clonotype. The V call is TRBV7-3, the J call TRBJ2-1; 15 bases are a match to TRBD2. The CDR3 has 17 amino acids. CDR1 is SGHTA, CDR2 FQGTGA, per germline. Trimming took 3 bases from V and 5 from J; bases not matched to a gene: 5. This CDR3 is CASSFRTSGGAHNEQFF. DNA of the CDR3: TGTGCCAGCAGCTTCAGGACTAGCGGGGGGGCTCACAATGAGCAGTTCTTC. Based on the CDR3 plus reference TRBV7-3 and TRBJ2-1, the full variable domain is GAGVSQTPSNKVTEKGKYVELRCDPISGHTALYWYRQSLGQGPEFLIYFQGTGAADDSGLPNDRFFAVRPEGSVSTLKIQRTERGDSAVYLCASSFRTSGGAHNEQFFGPGTRLTVL.